These 32 T cell receptor beta chains originate from one sample sequenced in a study of regulatory T cells in long-lasting Graves disease. Time point of the sample: persistent/refractory GD, antithyroid drugs over 5 years with positive TRAb. Following extraction of RNA from PBMCs, that RNA was used to make the TCR library. CDR3-region Arm-PCR and iRepertoire HTBI primers produced the TCR beta libraries. TCRdb ran MiXCR on the multiplex PCR reads and lists one entry per CDR3 protein. The sample includes about 660,000 distinct CDR3 sequences, 30% of them seen just once. Sequencing was performed on peripheral blood mononuclear cells (PBMCs), taken when the disease was refractory, from a patient treated with antithyroid drugs. The receptors here all came from a female donor with Graves disease.

Only one count was recorded for this clonotype. The V call is TRBV3-1, the J call TRBJ1-1; D unresolved. The germline gives CDR1 LGHDT, CDR2 YNNKEL (reference sequence). Between the trimmed V and J ends, which lost 0 bases and 0 bases, there was a span of 11 bases. This CDR3 spans 16 amino acids. CDR3 amino acids: CASSQEDSRLNTEAFF. The CDR3 region has the DNA TGTGCCAGCAGCCAAGAAGATTCCAGGCTGAACACTGAAGCTTTCTTT. Complete variable domain (other parts from reference TRBV3-1 and TRBJ1-1): DTAVSQTPKYLVTQMGNDKSIKCEQNLGHDTMYWYKQDSKKFLKIMFSYNNKELIINETVPNRFSPKSPDKAHLNLHINSLELGDSAVYFCASSQEDSRLNTEAFFGQGTRLTVV.

The genes are TRBV20-1 and TRBJ1-2; D may be TRBD1 (5 bases). Trimming stripped 5 bases from V and 4 bases from J, with 14 bases between. This CDR3 comprises 13 residues. Germline CDR1 DFQATT, CDR2 SNEGSKA (reference sequence). This CDR3 reads CSAGGHSIYGYTF. CDR3 in DNA: TGCAGTGCTGGAGGACACTCCATCTATGGCTACACCTTC.

V is TRBV7-8 and J is TRBJ1-1; D is perhaps TRBD1 (6 bases). CDR1 and CDR2 (germline): SGHVS, FQNEAQ. Trimming shortened V by 1 base and J by 0 bases, and 12 bases separated the two germline ends. The CDR3 loop spans 16 amino acids. CDR3 in amino acids: CASSLGGGNMNTEAFF. CDR3 DNA: TGTGCCAGCAGCTTAGGAGGGGGAAACATGAACACTGAAGCTTTCTTT.

This sequence joins TRBV25-1 and TRBJ1-4; D is perhaps TRBD1 (6 bases). This CDR3 is built from 13 residues. Trimming cost V 8 bases and J 5 bases, with 12 bases left between them. The V gene's germline CDR1 is MGHDK and CDR2 SYGVNS. Here the CDR3 reads CASAPGTNEKLFF. The CDR3 bases are TGTGCCAGCGCCCCCGGGACAAATGAAAAACTGTTTTTT.

This clonotype showed up just a few times. V usage is TRBV7-9 and J usage is TRBJ2-7, with D hard to call. The germline V gene encodes CDR1 SEHNR and CDR2 FQNEAQ (reference sequence). The CDR3 loop spans 12 amino acids. V was shortened by 5 bases and J by 1 base, with 6 bases between the two germline ends. The CDR3, as DNA: TGTGCCAGCAGCATAAATTCCTACGAGCAGTACTTC. It encodes CASSINSYEQYF.

This clonotype was seen only a few times. J is TRBJ1-2 and V is TRBV29-1, with a weak D call TRBD1 (6 bases). V was shortened by 0 bases and J by 8 bases, with 16 bases between the two germline ends. CDR3 length: 14 amino acids. CDR1 and CDR2 (germline): SQVTM, ANQGSEA. Here the CDR3 reads CSVEDRDIFGGYTF. Here the CDR3 DNA reads TGCAGCGTTGAAGACAGGGACATTTTCGGAGGCTACACCTTC.

In its sample, this clonotype was seen many times. CDR3 sequence reads: CASSLSGRETQYF. CDR3 sequence (DNA): TGTGCCAGCAGCCTTAGCGGACGGGAGACCCAGTACTTC. V usage is TRBV11-2 and J usage is TRBJ2-5, with D perhaps matching TRBD2 (6 bases). The ends were cut back, 5 bases at V and 5 bases at J, with 12 bases in the middle. CDR1 SGHAT and CDR2 FQNNGV come from the germline V gene. The CDR3 is 13 amino acids.

The chain employs TRBV12-3 or TRBV12-4 and TRBJ2-7, with 7 bases aligning to TRBD1. The V and J ends lost 3 bases and 1 base, in that order; junction bases with no gene match: 9. The CDR3 covers 16 residues. The DNA of the CDR3 is TGTGCCAGCAGTTTGATGCCCCTGGGACAGTCCTACGAGCAGTACTTC. Protein sequence: CASSLMPLGQSYEQYF.

J is TRBJ1-2 and V is TRBV20-1; possible D gene TRBD1, 6 bases. Trimming removed 1 base at V and 4 bases at J, with 7 bases between. Per the germline V gene, CDR1 is DFQATT and CDR2 is SNEGSKA (reference sequence). The length of the CDR3 is 12 residues. The CDR3 spells CSARGTVYGYTF. For the CDR3, the DNA is TGCAGTGCTAGAGGGACAGTCTATGGCTACACCTTC.

This clonotype showed up just a few times. The chain recombines TRBV12-3 or TRBV12-4 with TRBJ2-7, with TRBD2 matching over 7 bases. The CDR3 is 13 residues long. The trim removed 2 bases at V and 6 bases at J, leaving 4 bases unmatched. The CDR3 DNA sequence: TGTGCCAGCAGTTTAAAGCGGGGCTTCGAGCAGTACTTC. It yields the protein CASSLKRGFEQYF.

The sample holds one count of this clonotype. The chain employs TRBV7-9 and TRBJ2-2; either TRBD1 or TRBD2 may supply D (5 bases each). The germline gives CDR1 SEHNR, CDR2 FQNEAQ (reference sequence). This CDR3 has 17 amino acids. Trimming pared 5 bases from V and 6 bases from J, leaving 22 bases between. Here the CDR3 DNA reads TGTGCCAGCAGCCCCAGTTTGGGGGTAGCTGGTCCCGGGGAGCTGTTTTTT. Its protein is CASSPSLGVAGPGELFF.

This clonotype was recorded many times. This chain joins TRBV28 and TRBJ1-5; 7 bases agree with TRBD1. The CDR3 totals 15 residues. Trimming at V came to 2 bases and at J to 1 base, leaving 2 bases not matched to a gene. CDR1 and CDR2 (germline): MDHEN, SYDVKM. The CDR3 region is CASSLRQGSNQPQHF. For the CDR3, the DNA is TGTGCCAGCAGTTTACGACAGGGAAGCAATCAGCCCCAGCATTTT.

A few counts support this clonotype. CDR3 residues: CASSTQGSSGNTIYF. The CDR3 bases are TGTGCCAGTAGTACTCAGGGAAGCTCTGGAAACACCATATATTTT. This chain uses TRBV19 with TRBJ1-3, with TRBD1 as a possible D gene (5 bases). Germline CDR1 LNHDA, CDR2 SQIVND (reference sequence). The CDR3 contains 15 residues. The V gene lost 4 bases and the J gene lost 0 bases, with 10 bases spanning the gap.

The chain joins TRBV6-1 to TRBJ2-2; D is unresolved. This CDR3 comprises 13 residues. Germline assignment: CDR1 MNHNS and CDR2 SASEGT. Trimming shortened V by 4 bases and J by 4 bases, and 7 bases separated the two germline ends. The CDR3 coding sequence is TGTGCCAGCAGTGCTGTTGGCACCGGGGAGCTGTTTTTT. Translated, it gives CASSAVGTGELFF.

The rearrangement joins TRBV5-6 to TRBJ1-2; no definite D call. CDR1 is SGHDT and CDR2 is YYEEEE in the germline V gene. CDR3 length: 13 amino acids. V lost 0 bases and J lost 5, with 8 bases in between. DNA of the CDR3: TGTGCCAGCAGCTTGGTGGCAGTGTATGGCTACACCTTC. Protein: CASSLVAVYGYTF.

This sequence joins TRBV20-1 and TRBJ2-7, with D maybe TRBD1 (6 bases). The CDR3 is made up of 13 amino acids. V was cut by 3 bases and J by 0 bases, with 9 bases left in between. Germline-derived CDR1 and CDR2 are DFQATT and SNEGSKA (reference sequence). CDR3 in amino acids: CSARLGASYEQYF. The CDR3 DNA is TGCAGTGCTAGGTTGGGGGCCTCCTACGAGCAGTACTTC.

The chain has TRBV12-3 or TRBV12-4 and TRBJ1-2; D remains ambiguous. Trimming took 7 bases from V and 4 from J, leaving 13 bases between them. The CDR3 length is 13 residues. CDR3 coding DNA: TGTGCCAGCACCTTTGGAGGAACCTATGGCTACACCTTC. It specifies CASTFGGTYGYTF.

This clonotype was recorded only once. This chain joins TRBV20-1 and TRBJ1-5, with a possible D match to TRBD1 (6 bases). Deletions cut 1 base from V and 4 bases from J, with 11 bases between. CDR1 and CDR2 (germline): DFQATT, SNEGSKA (reference sequence). This CDR3 contains 14 residues. The DNA for the CDR3 is TGCAGTGCTAGAGCAGGGGTAAGGAATCAGCCCCAGCATTTT. The encoded protein is CSARAGVRNQPQHF.

In this sample, this clonotype turned up a few times. The V and J genes are TRBV20-1 and TRBJ1-4, with a possible D match to TRBD1 (5 bases). This CDR3 has 13 amino acids. V lost 0 bases and J lost 8, with 10 bases in between. CDR1 and CDR2 (germline): DFQATT, SNEGSKA (reference sequence). CDR3: CSARDPDREKLFF. DNA for the CDR3: TGCAGTGCTAGAGACCCAGACAGAGAAAAACTGTTTTTT.

There are a few counts of this clonotype. The chain joins TRBV5-1 to TRBJ1-6; 7 nucleotides align to TRBD1. Losses at the gene ends were 0 bases for V and 9 bases for J; bases not matched to a gene: 6. The CDR3 has 15 residues. The V gene's germline CDR1 is SGHRS and CDR2 YFSETQ. The CDR3 here is CASSLDVSGGSPLHF. Here the CDR3 DNA reads TGCGCCAGCAGCTTGGATGTGTCAGGGGGTTCACCCCTCCACTTT.

This clonotype was seen a single time. The chain links TRBV6-1 to TRBJ1-6; D gene ambiguous. The germline V gene has CDR1 MNHNS and CDR2 SASEGT. Trimming pared 3 bases from V and 7 bases from J, leaving 10 bases between. CDR3 length: 14 residues. This CDR3 reads CASSDLRSNSPLHF. For the CDR3, the DNA is TGTGCCAGCAGTGATCTACGGAGCAATTCACCCCTCCACTTT.

This clonotype was counted between two and nine times. The chain uses TRBV12-3 or TRBV12-4 and TRBJ2-5, with D perhaps matching TRBD1 (6 bases). The CDR3 runs to 13 residues. Trimming removed 5 bases at V and 5 bases at J, with 12 bases between. The CDR3 region is CASSPDRSETQYF. The CDR3 DNA reads TGTGCCAGCAGTCCAGACAGGTCTGAGACCCAGTACTTC.

The chain uses TRBV10-2 and TRBJ2-5, with TRBD2 matching 9 bases. The germline V gene encodes CDR1 WSHSY and CDR2 SAAADI. The V gene end was trimmed by 3 bases and the J gene end by 5 bases; junction bases not matched to a gene: 7. The CDR3 contains 15 residues. This CDR3 is CASSDEREVRETQYF. The DNA of the CDR3 is TGCGCCAGCAGTGATGAGCGGGAGGTGAGGGAGACCCAGTACTTC.

V usage is TRBV10-3 and J usage is TRBJ1-2; maybe TRBD1 (5 bases). There are 14 residues in the CDR3. CDR1 is ENHRY and CDR2 is SYGVKD in the germline V gene. Between the trimmed V and J ends, which lost 2 bases and 7 bases, there was a span of 14 bases. In DNA form, the CDR3 reads TGTGCCATCAGTGAGGGGCAGGGTAAAGGTGGCTACACCTTC. Translating gives CAISEGQGKGGYTF.

The V gene is TRBV27, the J gene TRBJ2-6, with D possibly matching TRBD2 (6 bases). V was cut by 6 bases and J by 0 bases, with 12 bases left in between. Germline CDR1 reads MNHEY; CDR2 reads SMNVEV (reference sequence). CDR3 length: 16 amino acids. CDR3: CASSRVGGSGANVLTF. In DNA form, the CDR3 reads TGTGCCAGCAGCCGCGTGGGGGGCTCTGGGGCCAACGTCCTGACTTTC.

The gene calls are TRBV6-5 and TRBJ1-6, with D possibly TRBD1 on 5 matching bases. V was pared by 2 bases and J by 4 bases, with 9 bases between. Germline loops: CDR1 MNHEY, CDR2 SVGAGI. The CDR3 has 15 residues. DNA for the CDR3: TGTGCCAGCAGTTACGCGACAGCATATAATTCACCCCTCCACTTT. Protein product: CASSYATAYNSPLHF.

This clonotype was seen only a few times. This rearrangement joins TRBV28 to TRBJ1-1; no firm D call. Deletions cut 4 bases from V and 1 base from J, with 10 bases between. Germline V gene sequence: CDR1 MDHEN, CDR2 SYDVKM. This CDR3 comprises 14 residues. In nucleotides, the CDR3 is TGTGCCAGCAGTTACCACACAGAGAACACTGAAGCTTTCTTT. Its translation is CASSYHTENTEAFF.

This chain joins TRBV30 and TRBJ1-1, with D tentatively TRBD1 (5 bases). CDR1 is GTSNPN, CDR2 SVGIG, per germline (reference sequence). The CDR3 sequence is 15 residues long. Trimming shortened V by 1 base and J by 1 base, and 13 bases separated the two germline ends. The CDR3 DNA sequence: TGTGCCTGGAGTGCCCCCGGGACGGGGAACACTGAAGCTTTCTTT. Translating gives CAWSAPGTGNTEAFF.

The sample holds a few counts of this clonotype. The chain has TRBV29-1 and TRBJ1-2; D remains ambiguous. CDR3 length equals 15 residues. Germline CDR1 SQVTM, CDR2 ANQGSEA. V lost 6 bases and J 0 bases, leaving 17 bases between the germline ends. CDR3: CSVAHSGAANYGYTF. CDR3 coding DNA: TGCAGCGTCGCCCACTCAGGAGCAGCTAACTATGGCTACACCTTC.

The rearrangement joins TRBV6-5 to TRBJ2-5; D possibly uses TRBD1 or TRBD2 (5 bases each). Looked up from germline, CDR1 is MNHEY and CDR2 is SVGAGI. This CDR3 is 15 amino acids long. The V gene lost 2 bases and the J gene lost 7 bases, with 17 bases spanning the gap. The CDR3: CASSYTDGYGGTQYF. The DNA for the CDR3 is TGTGCCAGCAGTTACACGGACGGGTATGGGGGGACCCAGTACTTC.

The V gene is TRBV12-3 or TRBV12-4, the J gene TRBJ2-1, with TRBD2 identical over 12 bases. The CDR3 is 15 residues long. Losses at the gene ends were 3 bases for V and 6 bases for J; bases not matched to a gene: 3. CDR3 coding DNA: TGTGCCAGCAGTTTGACTAGCGGGAGAGGCAATGAGCAGTTCTTC. Protein: CASSLTSGRGNEQFF.

This clonotype was counted many times. The chain couples TRBV28 to TRBJ2-7; 9 positions match TRBD1. Germline CDR1 and CDR2: MDHEN and SYDVKM. The CDR3 runs 16 residues. V trimming: 1 base; J trimming: 0 bases; junction bases outside the gene matches: 4. The CDR3 DNA follows: TGTGCCAGCAGTTTATCAGGACAGGGGACCTCCTACGAGCAGTACTTC. Residues: CASSLSGQGTSYEQYF.